The T cell receptor beta chain described here comes from a study of cytomegalovirus exposure and HLA in healthy donors. Study background: A subsequent analysis reported that the 120 validation repertoires were produced on the same platform that had also been used for the 600 to 700 first-cohort repertoires. Whole-study results and caveats: Within the approximately 110 validation repertoires, first-cohort TCR clusters tended to co-occur, according to a later analysis. Researchers counted roughly 160 TCR beta chains as cytomegalovirus-associated.

The donors belonged to the roughly 130-subject validation cohort, separate from the 666-subject first cohort. Some clones are missing from TCRdb's copy, which holds only in-frame ones; the method was immunoSEQ multiplex PCR. The table shows about 150,000 clones, with approximately 91% occurring only once. CDR1 and CDR2 from the germline V gene are LNHDA and SQIVND (reference sequence). Trimming removed 3 bases from V and 6 bases from J; junction bases left unmatched: 9. The CDR3 has 15 residues. Regarding this clone: What it binds is not known.

Sequenced: PBMCs. The receptor's source is a woman aged 18-35 years in good health and CMV-seropositive. The chain links TRBV19 to TRBJ2-7; 9 bases are shared with TRBD1. DNA for the CDR3: TGTGCCAGTAGTATCCGAGACAGGGGGTTGAGCGAGCAGTACTTC. Translation gives CASSIRDRGLSEQYF. The complete variable domain, with remaining parts taken from reference TRBV19 and TRBJ2-7, reads DGGITQSPKYLFRKEGQNVTLSCEQNLNHDAMYWYRQDPGQGLRLIYYSQIVNDFQKGDIAEGYSVSREKKESFPLTVTSAQKNPTAFYLCASSIRDRGLSEQYFGPGTRLTVT.